This record concerns one T cell receptor (beta chain) sequence. Antigen specificity is unknown. Trimming removed 3 bases at V and 4 bases at J, with 12 bases between. CDR3 length: 14 amino acids. Germline values: CDR1 KGHSH, CDR2 LQKENI. The data stem from a study of T cell responses to AZD1222 COVID-19 vaccine. Findings and limits, study-wide: Among AZD1222 vaccinees, only six were seropositive at baseline. White British people made up most donors, females outnumbered males, and clonal diversity was possibly underestimated.

The method was immunoSEQ multiplex PCR; TCRdb's version includes in-frame clones alone and lacks a portion of them. The sample has approximately 150,000 clones; approximately 90% are singletons. The sequencing used peripheral blood, collected on day 0 of MenACWY control vaccination. This sequence joins TRBV18 and TRBJ1-2; weak D call: TRBD1 (5 bases). The receptor's source is an adult in good health. The CDR3 loop reads CASSPGLDPYGYTF. The CDR3 DNA reads as TGTGCCAGCTCACCGGGGCTTGACCCCTATGGCTACACCTTC.